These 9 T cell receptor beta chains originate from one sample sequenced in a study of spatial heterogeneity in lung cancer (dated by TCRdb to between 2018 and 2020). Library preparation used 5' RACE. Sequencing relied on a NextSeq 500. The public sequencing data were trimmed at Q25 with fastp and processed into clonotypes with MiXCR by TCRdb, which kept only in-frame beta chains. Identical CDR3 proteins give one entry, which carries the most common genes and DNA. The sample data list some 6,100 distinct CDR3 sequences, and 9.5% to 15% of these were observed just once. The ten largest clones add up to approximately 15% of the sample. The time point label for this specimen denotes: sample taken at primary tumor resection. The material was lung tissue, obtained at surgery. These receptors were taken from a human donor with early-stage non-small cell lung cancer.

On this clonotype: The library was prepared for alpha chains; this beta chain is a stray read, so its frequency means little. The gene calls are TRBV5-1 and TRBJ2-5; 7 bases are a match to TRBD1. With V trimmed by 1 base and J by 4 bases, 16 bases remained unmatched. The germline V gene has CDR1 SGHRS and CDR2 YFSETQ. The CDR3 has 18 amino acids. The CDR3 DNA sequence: TGCGCCAGCAGCTTGTGGACGACAGGGTCCCTAATTAGAGAGACCCAGTACTTC. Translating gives CASSLWTTGSLIRETQYF.

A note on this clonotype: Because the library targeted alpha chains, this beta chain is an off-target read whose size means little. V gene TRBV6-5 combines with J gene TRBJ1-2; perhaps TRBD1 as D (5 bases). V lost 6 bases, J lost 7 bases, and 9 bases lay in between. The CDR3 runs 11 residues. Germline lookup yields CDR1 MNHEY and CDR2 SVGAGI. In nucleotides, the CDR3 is TGTGCCAGCAGAGCAGGGCCTGGCTACACCTTC. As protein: CASRAGPGYTF.

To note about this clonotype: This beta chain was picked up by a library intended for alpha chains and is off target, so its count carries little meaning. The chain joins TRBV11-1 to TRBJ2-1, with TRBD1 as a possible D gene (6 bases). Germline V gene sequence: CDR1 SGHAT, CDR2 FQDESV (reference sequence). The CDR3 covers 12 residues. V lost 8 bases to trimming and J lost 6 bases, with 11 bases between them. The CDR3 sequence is CASEDRINEQFF. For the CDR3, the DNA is TGTGCCAGCGAGGACAGAATCAATGAGCAGTTCTTC.

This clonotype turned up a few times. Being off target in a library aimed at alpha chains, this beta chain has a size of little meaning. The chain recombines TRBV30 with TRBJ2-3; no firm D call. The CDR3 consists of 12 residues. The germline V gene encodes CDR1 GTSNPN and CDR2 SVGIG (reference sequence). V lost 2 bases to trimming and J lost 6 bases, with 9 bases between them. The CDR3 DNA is TGTGCCTGGAGTCCTTTAGGTGATACGCAGTATTTT. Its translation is CAWSPLGDTQYF.

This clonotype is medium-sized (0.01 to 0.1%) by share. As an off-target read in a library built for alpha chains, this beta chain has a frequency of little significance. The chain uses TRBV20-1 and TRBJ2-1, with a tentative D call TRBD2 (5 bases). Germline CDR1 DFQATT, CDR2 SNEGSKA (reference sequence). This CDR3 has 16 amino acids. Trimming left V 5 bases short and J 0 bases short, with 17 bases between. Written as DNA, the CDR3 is TGCAGTGCTTGGGTCGAGGGAAGAAGCTCCTACAATGAGCAGTTCTTC. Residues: CSAWVEGRSSYNEQFF.

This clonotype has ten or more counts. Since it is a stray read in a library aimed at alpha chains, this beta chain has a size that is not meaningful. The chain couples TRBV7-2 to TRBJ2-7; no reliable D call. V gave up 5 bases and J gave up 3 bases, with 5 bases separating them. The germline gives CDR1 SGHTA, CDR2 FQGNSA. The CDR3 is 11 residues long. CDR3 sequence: CASSLYYEQYF. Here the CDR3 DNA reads TGTGCCAGCAGCCTCTACTACGAGCAGTACTTC.

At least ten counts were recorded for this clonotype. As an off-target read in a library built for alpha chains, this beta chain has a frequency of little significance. CDR3 nucleotide sequence: TGTGCCAGCAGCTTAAAGGGGACAGGCTCCCCTACCTACGAGCAGTACTTC. Its protein is CASSLKGTGSPTYEQYF. The chain has TRBV7-2 and TRBJ2-7, with 8 bases matching TRBD1. The germline CDR1 and CDR2 sequences are SGHTA and FQGNSA. The V and J ends lost 2 bases and 2 bases, in that order; junction bases with no gene match: 11. The CDR3 totals 17 residues. Full variable domain (missing parts from reference TRBV7-2 and TRBJ2-7): GAGVSQSPSNKVTEKGKDVELRCDPISGHTALYWYRQSLGQGLEFLIYFQGNSAPDKSGLPSDRFSAERTGGSVSTLTIQRTQQEDSAVYLCASSLKGTGSPTYEQYFGPGTRLTVT.

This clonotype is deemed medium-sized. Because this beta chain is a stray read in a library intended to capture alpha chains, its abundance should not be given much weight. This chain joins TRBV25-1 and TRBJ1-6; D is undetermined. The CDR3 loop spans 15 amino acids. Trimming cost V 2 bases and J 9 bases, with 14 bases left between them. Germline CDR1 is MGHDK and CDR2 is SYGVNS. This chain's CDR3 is CASSEEAGAGSPLHF. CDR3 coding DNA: TGTGCCAGCAGTGAAGAGGCGGGAGCTGGTTCACCCCTCCACTTT.

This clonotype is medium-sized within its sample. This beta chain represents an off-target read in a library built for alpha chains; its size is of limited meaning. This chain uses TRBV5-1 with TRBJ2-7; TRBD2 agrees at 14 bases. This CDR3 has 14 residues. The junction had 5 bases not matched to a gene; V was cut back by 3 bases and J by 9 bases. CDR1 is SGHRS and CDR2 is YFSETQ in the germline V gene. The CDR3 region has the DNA TGCGCCAGCAGCTCTGGACTAGCGGGAGGCGGGCAGTACTTC. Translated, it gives CASSSGLAGGGQYF.